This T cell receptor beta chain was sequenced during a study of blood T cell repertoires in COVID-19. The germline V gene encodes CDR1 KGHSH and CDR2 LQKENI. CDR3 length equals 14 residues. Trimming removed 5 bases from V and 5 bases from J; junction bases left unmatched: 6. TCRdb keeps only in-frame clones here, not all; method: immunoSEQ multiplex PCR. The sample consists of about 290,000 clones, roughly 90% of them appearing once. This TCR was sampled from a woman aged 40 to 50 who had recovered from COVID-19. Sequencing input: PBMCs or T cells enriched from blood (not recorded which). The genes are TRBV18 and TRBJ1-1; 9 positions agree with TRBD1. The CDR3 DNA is TGTGCCAGCTCAGGGAACAGGGGGCAGACTGAAGCTTTCTTT. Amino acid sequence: CASSGNRGQTEAFF.